These 12 T cell receptor beta chains were all obtained from the same sample, sequenced in a study of beta chain features in type 1 diabetes. No antigens are known for them. General study results and limits: All four CD4+ subsets from Type 1 diabetes patients carried moderately but significantly shorter TCRB CDR3s.

As every portion of the isolated RNA was reverse transcribed, the sequencing read expressed TCRB transcripts. Method: immunoSEQ multiplex PCR; TCRdb's copy keeps in-frame clones and lacks some. The top ten hold around 0.12% of the sample, which has around 710,000 clones, under 15% seen once. Specimen: naive CD4+ T cells from blood. Receptors originate from a young man with type 1 diabetes.

The chain links TRBV29-1 to TRBJ2-1, with D perhaps given as TRBD1 or TRBD2 (5 bases each). Looked up from germline, CDR1 is SQVTM and CDR2 is ANQGSEA. This CDR3 spans 14 amino acids. The germline V and J ends were trimmed by 4 bases and 0 bases, with 10 bases remaining between them. The CDR3 region is CSVVKGSSYNEQFF. The CDR3 coding sequence is TGCAGCGTTGTGAAGGGGAGCTCCTACAATGAGCAGTTCTTC.

This clone was recorded a few times. The rearrangement uses TRBV5-1 and TRBJ2-5, with D possibly being TRBD2 (6 bases). Germline lookup yields CDR1 SGHRS and CDR2 YFSETQ. The CDR3 is made up of 16 amino acids. V lost 4 bases and J lost 1, with 17 bases in between. The CDR3 reads CASSQKTSVVQETQYF. The DNA of the CDR3 is TGCGCCAGCAGCCAGAAGACTAGTGTGGTCCAAGAGACCCAGTACTTC.

The CDR3 here is CASSLAGPTDEQFF. CDR3 coding DNA: TGTGCCAGCAGCTTGGCAGGACCCACCGATGAGCAGTTCTTC. V usage is TRBV5-6 and J usage is TRBJ2-1, with D unclear. The V gene lost 0 bases and the J gene lost 8 bases, with 12 bases spanning the gap. From germline, CDR1 is SGHDT and CDR2 YYEEEE. CDR3 length: 14 residues. The full variable domain, with the rest looked up from reference TRBV5-6 and TRBJ2-1, is DAGVTQSPTHLIKTRGQQVTLRCSPKSGHDTVSWYQQALGQGPQFIFQYYEEEERQRGNFPDRFSGHQFPNYSSELNVNALLLGDSALYLCASSLAGPTDEQFFGPGTRLTVL.

In this sample, this clone turned up a few times. Here the CDR3 reads CASSPDRAGVEKLFF. The CDR3 region has the DNA TGTGCCAGCAGCCCAGACAGGGCGGGGGTTGAAAAACTGTTTTTT. The chain combines TRBV7-2 with TRBJ1-4; 7 nucleotides match TRBD1. The CDR3 sequence is 15 residues long. J was trimmed by 7 bases and V by 5 bases; bases with no gene match: 10. Germline CDR1 and CDR2: SGHTA and FQGNSA.

This clone was counted only a few times. V is TRBV10-3 and J is TRBJ2-2, with unresolved D. There are 14 residues in the CDR3. Trimming stripped 1 base from V and 5 bases from J, with 8 bases between. Germline V lookup: CDR1 ENHRY, CDR2 SYGVKD. The CDR3: CAISEYHTTGELFF. The CDR3 DNA is TGTGCCATCAGTGAGTACCATACGACCGGGGAGCTGTTTTTT.

In its sample, this clone was seen a few times. V and J are TRBV9 and TRBJ2-4, with 8 bases aligning to TRBD1. CDR1 is SGDLS, CDR2 YYNGEE, per germline. V lost 3 bases to trimming and J lost 5 bases; unmatched junction nucleotides: 7. The CDR3 spans 15 residues. The CDR3 spells CASSADRGPENIQYF. The CDR3 DNA is TGTGCCAGCAGCGCAGACAGGGGCCCCGAAAACATTCAGTACTTC. The complete variable domain, with remaining parts taken from reference TRBV9 and TRBJ2-4, reads DSGVTQTPKHLITATGQRVTLRCSPRSGDLSVYWYQQSLDQGLQFLIQYYNGEERAKGNILERFSAQQFPDLHSELNLSSLELGDSALYFCASSADRGPENIQYFGAGTRLSVL.

This chain connects TRBV29-1 to TRBJ1-1; 9 bases align to TRBD1. J lost 8 bases, V lost 4 bases, and 11 bases had no gene match. CDR1 and CDR2 from the germline V gene are SQVTM and ANQGSEA. CDR3 length equals 14 residues. CDR3 bases: TGCAGCGTTGGGGGGACAGGGAAAAATATGGAAGCTTTCTTT. Translating gives CSVGGTGKNMEAFF.

The chain recombines TRBV6-1 with TRBJ2-2; possibly TRBD2 for D (5 bases). The CDR3 consists of 14 residues. Germline assignment: CDR1 MNHNS and CDR2 SASEGT. Trimming removed 2 bases from V and 7 bases from J, with 11 bases in between. CDR3 nucleotides: TGTGCCAGCAGTGAAAGCGGATGGGGCGGGGAGCTGTTTTTT. Its translation is CASSESGWGGELFF.

As DNA, the CDR3 is TGTGCCAGCAGCTTAGATCAATCTGGGGCCAACGTCCTGACTTTC. This sequence encodes CASSLDQSGANVLTF. The chain combines TRBV7-2 with TRBJ2-6, with D unclear. In germline, CDR1 is SGHTA, CDR2 FQGNSA. With 1 base removed from V and 1 base from J, the gap between germline ends came to 5 bases. The CDR3 extends over 15 amino acids.

The chain carries TRBV5-1 and TRBJ2-2, with D perhaps matching TRBD1 (8 bases). V gave up 5 bases and J gave up 9 bases, with 23 bases separating them. The CDR3 has 16 amino acids. Germline V gives CDR1 SGHRS, CDR2 YFSETQ. The CDR3 here is CASSPGGTGPSRELFF. The CDR3, as DNA: TGCGCCAGCAGTCCCGGGGGGACAGGCCCCTCGCGGGAGCTGTTTTTT.

Written as DNA, the CDR3 is TGCGCCAGCAGCCAAGTGCAGAATAATTCACCCCTCCACTTT. Residues: CASSQVQNNSPLHF. V usage is TRBV4-1 and J usage is TRBJ1-6; no reliable D call. The germline V gene encodes CDR1 MGHRA and CDR2 YSYEKL. The CDR3 is 14 residues long. V was trimmed by 1 base and J by 5 bases, leaving 6 bases between them.

This clone occurred a few times. The chain couples TRBV7-2 to TRBJ2-3; D might be TRBD2 (5 bases). The CDR3 extends over 19 amino acids. Per the germline V gene, CDR1 is SGHTA and CDR2 is FQGNSA. Trimming took off 2 bases at V and 1 base at J, with 22 bases between the two ends. CDR3 coding DNA: TGTGCCAGCAGCTTACCGGACTTTAGCGTTCAGAGGGGCACAGATACGCAGTATTTT. Protein: CASSLPDFSVQRGTDTQYF.